This TCR beta chain was recovered during a study of CD8 T cells in ankylosing spondylitis. TCRdb re-analysed the 5' RACE reads in MiXCR, keeping a single row per CDR3 protein. The profile shows about 340,000 distinct CDR3 sequences, around 15% of them singletons. This clonotype originated in a male donor with ankylosing spondylitis or in good health (not recorded which). The sample was blood, either unsorted or a sorted T cell fraction (not recorded which).

CDR3 region: CASSSGTGQGNSPLHF. In nucleotides, the CDR3 is TGCGCCAGCAGCTCGGGAACCGGACAGGGTAATTCACCCCTCCACTTT. This chain uses TRBV5-1 with TRBJ1-6, with TRBD1 identical over 8 bases. The CDR3 consists of 16 residues. CDR1 is SGHRS and CDR2 is YFSETQ in the germline V gene. V shed 3 bases, J shed 6 bases, and the junction held 8 bases outside the gene matches.